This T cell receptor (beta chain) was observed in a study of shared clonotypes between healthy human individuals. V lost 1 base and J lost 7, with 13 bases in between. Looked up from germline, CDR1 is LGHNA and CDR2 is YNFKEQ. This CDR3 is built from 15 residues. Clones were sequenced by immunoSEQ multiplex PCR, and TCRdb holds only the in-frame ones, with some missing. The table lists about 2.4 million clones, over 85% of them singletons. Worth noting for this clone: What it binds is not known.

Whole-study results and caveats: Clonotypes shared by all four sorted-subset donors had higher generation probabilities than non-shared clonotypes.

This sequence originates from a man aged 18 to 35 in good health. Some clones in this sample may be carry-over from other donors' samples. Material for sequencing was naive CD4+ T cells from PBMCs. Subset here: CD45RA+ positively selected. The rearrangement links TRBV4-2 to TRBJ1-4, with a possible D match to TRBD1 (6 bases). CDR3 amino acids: CASSQAGARSEKLFF. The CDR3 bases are TGTGCCAGCAGCCAAGCGGGGGCGCGAAGTGAAAAACTGTTTTTT.